Reported below is one TCR beta chain. Its antigen is not known. This specimen belongs to a study of T cell responses to AZD1222 COVID-19 vaccine. The CDR3 has 15 residues. Trimming left V 0 bases short and J 0 bases short, with 8 bases between. Germline CDR1 and CDR2: MGHRA and YSYEKL. Sequencing was performed with immunoSEQ multiplex PCR; in TCRdb, only in-frame clones are kept and a portion is missing. The table lists around 150,000 clones, around 90% of them singletons. Study conclusions and caveats: Spike regions recognized by vaccine-associated CD4 TCRs spanned the protein, led by 160-218 and 743-854. A reported finding is that nearly half of spike-specific TCRs target unmutated variant regions. White British people made up most donors, females outnumbered males, and clonal diversity was possibly underestimated.

The material sequenced was peripheral blood, taken on day 0 of AZD1222 vaccination. The rearrangement uses TRBV4-1 and TRBJ1-1; D is undetermined. This TCR was recovered from an adult in good health. The CDR3 region is CASSQERGLNTEAFF. DNA for the CDR3: TGCGCCAGCAGCCAAGAGCGGGGTTTGAACACTGAAGCTTTCTTT.